Shown below are 10 T cell receptor beta chains from a single sample sequenced in a study of response to subunit inactivated influenza vaccine (dated by TCRdb to the late 2010s). The library relied on RT-PCR. TCRdb shows the sequencer as Illumina HiSeq 2500. TCRdb reran the public reads through fastp at Q25 and MiXCR, keeping productive beta chains. Each entry merges the rows of one CDR3 protein and shows their most common DNA and genes. The sample profile shows roughly 620,000 distinct CDR3 sequences; roughly 12% of them were found once. The top ten hold about 10% of the sample. These data were also reused for a study on T cells expressing NK-cell markers. That second publication adds: 5'RACE template switching, by which a universal primer site and unique molecular identifiers were added, was used to make TCR beta cDNA libraries.

The sample was PBMCs from blood, taken on the day of vaccination. These receptor sequences come from a man aged 50 to 59 who received an inactivated influenza vaccine. Donor details come from another sample of the same person, matched by shared clones.

This sequence joins TRBV12-3 or TRBV12-4 and TRBJ2-7; a possible D gene is TRBD1 (5 bases). This CDR3 is 12 amino acids long. Trimming pared 3 bases from V and 6 bases from J, leaving 9 bases between. The CDR3: CASSLQGFEQYF. As DNA, the CDR3 is TGTGCCAGCAGTTTGCAGGGCTTCGAGCAGTACTTC.

V usage is TRBV27 and J usage is TRBJ2-7, with D perhaps being TRBD1 or TRBD2 (5 bases each). There are 14 residues in the CDR3. Germline loops: CDR1 MNHEY, CDR2 SMNVEV (reference sequence). The V and J ends lost 1 base and 3 bases respectively, with 10 bases between them. CDR3 residues: CASSLWGLGYEQYF. The DNA for the CDR3 is TGTGCCAGCAGTTTATGGGGGTTAGGCTACGAGCAGTACTTC.

The table lists this clonotype with a few counts. This chain links TRBV24-1 with TRBJ2-2; D assignment may be TRBD1 or TRBD2 (5 bases each). The V gene's germline CDR1 is KGHDR and CDR2 SFDVKD. The CDR3 loop spans 15 amino acids. Trimming stripped 5 bases from V and 0 bases from J, with 9 bases between. The DNA for the CDR3 is TGTGCCACCAGTGTGACGGGACCGAACACCGGGGAGCTGTTTTTT. As protein: CATSVTGPNTGELFF.

This clonotype was observed a handful of times. V gene TRBV19 combines with J gene TRBJ2-3; D gene unclear. Trimming removed 5 bases at V and 5 bases at J, with 11 bases between. The CDR3 covers 13 residues. CDR1 LNHDA and CDR2 SQIVND come from the germline V gene (reference sequence). CDR3 residues: CASSAQRGDTQYF. CDR3 in DNA: TGTGCCAGTAGTGCACAAAGAGGAGATACGCAGTATTTT.

In its sample, this clonotype was seen a few times. This chain connects TRBV4-3 to TRBJ2-7, with TRBD2 as a possible D gene (6 bases). V was clipped by 0 bases and J by 0 bases, with 21 bases between them. Germline CDR1 reads LGHNA; CDR2 reads YSLEER. The CDR3 is 19 residues long. In DNA, the CDR3 is TGCGCCAGCAGCCAAGATATCCCTGCGGGGCGGGGTAGCTCCTACGAGCAGTACTTC. It codes for CASSQDIPAGRGSSYEQYF.

This clonotype was counted a few times. V gene TRBV5-5 combines with J gene TRBJ1-1, with no clear D. The CDR3 runs to 13 residues. V gave up 0 bases and J gave up 7 bases, with 10 bases separating them. Germline CDR1 reads SGHKS; CDR2 reads YYEKEE (reference sequence). Here the CDR3 DNA reads TGTGCCAGCAGCTTGGGGCAGTATGGTGAAGCTTTCTTT. Residues: CASSLGQYGEAFF.

The chain uses TRBV6-1 and TRBJ2-7; D uncertain. CDR3 length equals 14 residues. Germline-derived CDR1 and CDR2 are MNHNS and SASEGT. V lost 7 bases to trimming and J lost 1 base, with 14 bases between them. CDR3 sequence reads: CASKFGPVSYEQYF. The CDR3 coding sequence is TGTGCCAGCAAATTTGGTCCGGTGTCCTACGAGCAGTACTTC.

This clonotype was seen more than once but under ten times. The chain uses TRBV20-1 and TRBJ2-1; 7 bases line up with TRBD2. V dropped 1 base and J dropped 9; count of bases not matched to a gene: 9. The V gene's germline CDR1 is DFQATT and CDR2 SNEGSKA (reference sequence). This CDR3 is built from 14 residues. The CDR3 DNA reads TGCAGTGCTAGAGGCAGACTAGCCGGGGGTGAGCAGTTCTTC. Protein: CSARGRLAGGEQFF.

This clonotype was seen a few times. The CDR3 is CASSLQPGQAYEQYF. The CDR3, as DNA: TGTGCCAGCAGCCTGCAACCGGGACAGGCCTACGAGCAGTACTTC. V and J are TRBV4-2 and TRBJ2-7; TRBD1 aligns across 8 bases. J gave up 2 bases and V 4 bases, and 7 bases lay outside the gene matches. The length of the CDR3 is 15 residues. Germline values: CDR1 LGHNA, CDR2 YNFKEQ.

This chain links TRBV18 with TRBJ2-7, with D perhaps TRBD2 (6 bases). Per the germline V gene, CDR1 is KGHSH and CDR2 is LQKENI. Deletions cut 2 bases from V and 4 bases from J, with 9 bases between. This CDR3 comprises 13 residues. The DNA for the CDR3 is TGTGCCAGCTCACCAGGGGGGAGGTACGAGCAGTACTTC. Amino acid sequence: CASSPGGRYEQYF.